Listed here are 3 T cell receptor beta chains from one sample, sequenced in a study of blood T cell repertoires in COVID-19. Clones were read by immunoSEQ multiplex PCR, and TCRdb kept only the in-frame ones, dropping some. This table has fewer than 130,000 clones, 70% to 90% appearing once. Sequencing was carried out using peripheral blood. The receptors come from a woman aged 45 to 65 with acute or convalescent COVID-19.

This chain joins TRBV10-2 and TRBJ2-7; D is unclear. Germline CDR1 is WSHSY and CDR2 is SAAADI. CDR3 size: 15 residues. The V end was cut by 3 bases, the J end by 2 bases, with 14 bases between. This CDR3 reads CASSDWRRETYEQYF. The CDR3, as DNA: TGCGCCAGCAGTGATTGGCGGCGCGAAACCTACGAGCAGTACTTC.

The chain recombines TRBV18 with TRBJ1-1; D perhaps matches TRBD1 (5 bases). V was cut by 3 bases and J by 4 bases, with 12 bases left in between. CDR3 size: 14 residues. Per germline, CDR1 KGHSH and CDR2 LQKENI. The CDR3 DNA is TGTGCCAGCTCACCGCAGGGTTTGGGCACTGAAGCTTTCTTT. This gives the protein CASSPQGLGTEAFF.

V is TRBV12-3 or TRBV12-4 and J is TRBJ1-5; tentative D call: TRBD1 (5 bases). With 7 bases removed from V and 7 bases from J, the gap between germline ends came to 14 bases. The CDR3 is made up of 13 amino acids. CDR3 amino acids: CASTRQSEQPQHF. For the CDR3, the DNA is TGTGCCAGCACGAGACAGTCAGAACAGCCCCAGCATTTT.